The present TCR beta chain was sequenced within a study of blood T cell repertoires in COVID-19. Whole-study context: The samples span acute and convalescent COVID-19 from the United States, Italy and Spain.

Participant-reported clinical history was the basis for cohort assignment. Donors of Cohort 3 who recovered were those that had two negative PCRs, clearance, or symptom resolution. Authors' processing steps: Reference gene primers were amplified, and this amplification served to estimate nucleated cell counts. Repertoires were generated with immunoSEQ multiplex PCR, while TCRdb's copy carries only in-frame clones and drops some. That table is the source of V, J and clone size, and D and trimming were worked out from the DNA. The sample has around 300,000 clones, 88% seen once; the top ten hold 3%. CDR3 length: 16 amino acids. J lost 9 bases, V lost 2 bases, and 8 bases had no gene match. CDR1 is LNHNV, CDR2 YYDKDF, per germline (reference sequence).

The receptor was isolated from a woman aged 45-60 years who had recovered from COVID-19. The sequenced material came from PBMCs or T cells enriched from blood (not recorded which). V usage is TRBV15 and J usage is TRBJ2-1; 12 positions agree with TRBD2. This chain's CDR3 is CATSRSTSGSSSEQFF. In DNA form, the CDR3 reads TGTGCCACCAGCAGATCGACTAGCGGGAGCTCAAGTGAGCAGTTCTTC.